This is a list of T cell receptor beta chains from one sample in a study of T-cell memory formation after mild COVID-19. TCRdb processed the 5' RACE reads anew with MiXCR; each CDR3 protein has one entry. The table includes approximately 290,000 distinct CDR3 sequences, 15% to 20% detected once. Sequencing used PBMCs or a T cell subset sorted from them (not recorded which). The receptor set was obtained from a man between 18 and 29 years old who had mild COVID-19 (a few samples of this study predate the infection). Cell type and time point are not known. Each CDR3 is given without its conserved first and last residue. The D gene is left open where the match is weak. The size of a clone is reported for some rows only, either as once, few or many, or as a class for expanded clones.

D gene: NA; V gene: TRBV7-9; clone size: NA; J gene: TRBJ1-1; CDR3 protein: ASCEVRRDTEAF
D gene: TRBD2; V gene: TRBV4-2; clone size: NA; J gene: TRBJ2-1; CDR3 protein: ASSQDGLAGREQF
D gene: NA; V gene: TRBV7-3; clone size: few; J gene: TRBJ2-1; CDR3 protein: ASSLNPLGSYNEQF
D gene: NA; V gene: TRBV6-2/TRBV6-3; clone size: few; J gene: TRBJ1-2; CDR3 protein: ASSFLQPANYGYT
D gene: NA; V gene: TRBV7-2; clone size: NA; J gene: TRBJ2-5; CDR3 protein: ASSFGGFQETQY
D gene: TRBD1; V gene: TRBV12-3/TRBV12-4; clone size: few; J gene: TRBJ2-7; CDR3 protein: ASSSRPGQFYEQY
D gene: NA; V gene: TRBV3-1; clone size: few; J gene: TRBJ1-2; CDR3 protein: ASSQHGESSMQGYT
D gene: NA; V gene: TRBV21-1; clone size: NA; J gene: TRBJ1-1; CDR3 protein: ASSKAGGDGTEAF
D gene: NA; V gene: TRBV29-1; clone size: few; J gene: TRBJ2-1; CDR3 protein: SVRVSEQF
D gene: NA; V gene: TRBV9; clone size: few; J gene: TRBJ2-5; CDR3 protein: ASSGKTGTLGETQY
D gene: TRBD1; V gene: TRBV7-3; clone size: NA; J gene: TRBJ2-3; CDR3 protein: ASSLGQGVGDTQY
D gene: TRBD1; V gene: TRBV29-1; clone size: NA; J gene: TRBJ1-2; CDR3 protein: SVYTTGTGYGGYT
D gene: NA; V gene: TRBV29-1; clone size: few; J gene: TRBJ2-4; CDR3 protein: SVVEQLAKNIQY
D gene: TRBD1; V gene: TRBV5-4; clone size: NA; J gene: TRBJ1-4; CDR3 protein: ASSAVQGNNEKLF
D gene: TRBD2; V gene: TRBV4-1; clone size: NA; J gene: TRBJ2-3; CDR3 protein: ASSPEPGLAKTQY
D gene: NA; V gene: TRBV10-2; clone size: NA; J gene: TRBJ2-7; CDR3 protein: ASSTRERGEQY
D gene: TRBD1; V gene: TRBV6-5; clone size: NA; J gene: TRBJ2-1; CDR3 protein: ASSLTGGVGSYNEQF
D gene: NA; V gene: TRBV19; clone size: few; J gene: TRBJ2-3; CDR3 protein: AIRWGPDTQY
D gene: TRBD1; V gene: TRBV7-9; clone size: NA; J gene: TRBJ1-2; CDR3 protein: ASSPRAGGGYT
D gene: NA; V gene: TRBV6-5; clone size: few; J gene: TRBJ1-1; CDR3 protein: ASSFRRSVGTEAF
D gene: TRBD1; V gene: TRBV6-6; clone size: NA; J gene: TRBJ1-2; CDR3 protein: ASSYTTGIYGYT
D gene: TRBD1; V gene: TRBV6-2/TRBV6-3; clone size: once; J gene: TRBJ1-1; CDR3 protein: ASGLTGPEAF
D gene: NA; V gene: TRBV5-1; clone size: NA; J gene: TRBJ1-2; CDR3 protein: ASGADNYGYT
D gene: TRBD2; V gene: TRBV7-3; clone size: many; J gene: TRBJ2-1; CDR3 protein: ASSLAAGGYNEQF
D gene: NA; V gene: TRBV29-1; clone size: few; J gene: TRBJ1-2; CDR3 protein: SVVGPLRRTGYGYT
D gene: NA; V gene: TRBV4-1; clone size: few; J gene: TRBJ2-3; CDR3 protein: ASSQGDGTSTDTQY
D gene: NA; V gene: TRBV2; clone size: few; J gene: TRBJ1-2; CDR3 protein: AILRGYGYT
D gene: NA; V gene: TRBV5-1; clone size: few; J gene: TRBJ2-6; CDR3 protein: ASTASGANVLT
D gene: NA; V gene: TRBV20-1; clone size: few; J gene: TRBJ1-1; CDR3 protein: SARDGQFSNTEAF
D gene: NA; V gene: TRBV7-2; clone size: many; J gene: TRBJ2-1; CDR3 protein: ASSFYRAYEQF
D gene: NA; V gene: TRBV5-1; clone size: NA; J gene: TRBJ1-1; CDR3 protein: ASSLGRGDLNTEAF
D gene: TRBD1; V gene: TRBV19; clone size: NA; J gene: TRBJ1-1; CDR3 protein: ASRPGQWNTEAF
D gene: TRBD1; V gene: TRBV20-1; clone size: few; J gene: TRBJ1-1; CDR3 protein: SASRTGRPAEAF
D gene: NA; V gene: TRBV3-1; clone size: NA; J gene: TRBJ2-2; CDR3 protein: ASSHRQTNTGELF
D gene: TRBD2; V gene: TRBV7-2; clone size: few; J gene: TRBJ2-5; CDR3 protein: ASSLPSGGAKTQY
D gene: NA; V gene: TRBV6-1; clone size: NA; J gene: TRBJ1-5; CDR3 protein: ASSEPGAANQPQH
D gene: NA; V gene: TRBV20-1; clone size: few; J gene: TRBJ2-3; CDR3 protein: SARQATDQDTQY
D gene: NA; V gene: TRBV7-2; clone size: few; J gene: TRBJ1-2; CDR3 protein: ASSYQTPNYGYT
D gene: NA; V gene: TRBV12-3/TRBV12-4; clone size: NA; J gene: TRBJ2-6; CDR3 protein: ATKLGAGANVLT
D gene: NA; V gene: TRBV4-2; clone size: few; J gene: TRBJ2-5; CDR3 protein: ASSQEGAGWVETQY
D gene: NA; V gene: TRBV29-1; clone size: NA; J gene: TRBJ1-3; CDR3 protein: SAETGLSGNTIY
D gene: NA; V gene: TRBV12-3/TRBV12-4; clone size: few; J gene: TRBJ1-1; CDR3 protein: ASKSTENTEAF
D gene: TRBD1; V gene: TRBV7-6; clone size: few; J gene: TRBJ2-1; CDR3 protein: ASSLSRDRGWDEQF
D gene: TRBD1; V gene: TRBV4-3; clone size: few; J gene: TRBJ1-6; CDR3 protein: ASSPRDRENSPLH
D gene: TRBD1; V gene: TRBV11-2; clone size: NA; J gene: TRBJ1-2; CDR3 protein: ASSLVWDRGYGYT
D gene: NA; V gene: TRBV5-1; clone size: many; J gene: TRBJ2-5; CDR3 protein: ASSSRPAEGYQETQY
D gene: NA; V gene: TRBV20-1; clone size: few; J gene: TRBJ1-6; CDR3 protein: SARDGQTDYSPLH
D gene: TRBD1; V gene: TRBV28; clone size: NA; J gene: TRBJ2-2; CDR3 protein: ATELGQENTGELF
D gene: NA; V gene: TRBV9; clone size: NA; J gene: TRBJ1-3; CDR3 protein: ASSKTGKDGSGNTIY
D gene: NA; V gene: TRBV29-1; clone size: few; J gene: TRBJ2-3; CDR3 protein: SVAYSGEADTQY
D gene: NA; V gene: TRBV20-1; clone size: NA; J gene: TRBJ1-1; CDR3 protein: SANPSWNTEAF